Below, 23 T cell receptor beta chains from the same sample are listed, as sequenced in a study of T-cell memory formation after mild COVID-19. MiXCR, run by TCRdb on the 5' RACE reads, gives a single entry per CDR3 protein. In the table there are some 130,000 distinct CDR3 sequences, about a sixth of which are singletons. The specimen was PBMCs or a T cell subset sorted from them (not recorded which). These receptors were taken from a man younger than 35 who had mild COVID-19 (a few samples of this study predate the infection). Cell type and time point are not known.

This clonotype was observed a handful of times. This rearrangement joins TRBV12-3 or TRBV12-4 to TRBJ1-5; TRBD1 matches 7 bases. The J segment lost 6 bases and the V segment lost 6 bases, leaving 8 bases of the junction unmatched. The CDR3 consists of 14 residues. The CDR3 DNA sequence: TGTGCCAGCAGACGACAGGGTCAGGGTCAGCCCCAGCATTTT. Its translation: CASRRQGQGQPQHF.

This clonotype was picked up a small number of times. This chain links TRBV4-3 with TRBJ1-4; 9 bases are a match to TRBD1. With V trimmed by 2 bases and J by 2 bases, 9 bases remained unmatched. The CDR3 loop spans 18 amino acids. The germline V gene has CDR1 LGHNA and CDR2 YSLEER. DNA for the CDR3: TGCGCCAGCAGCCAAACCGGGACAGGGCTAGGTACTAATGAAAAACTGTTTTTT. It codes for CASSQTGTGLGTNEKLFF.

Points on this clonotype: Because it lacks the conserved phenylalanine or tryptophan at the end, this CDR3 is likely a read error. V usage is TRBV7-6 and J usage is TRBJ2-5, with 8 bases that match TRBD1. Germline V gives CDR1 SGHVS, CDR2 FNYEAQ. Trimming took 1 base from V and 7 from J; bases not matched to a gene: 8. The CDR3 totals 15 residues. CDR3: CASSLGQFGQGTQYL. Written as DNA, the CDR3 is TGTGCCAGCAGCTTAGGACAGTTTGGACAGGGGACCCAGTACTTA.

This clonotype was observed a handful of times. The chain has TRBV3-1 and TRBJ2-7; 8 nucleotides agree with TRBD1. The CDR3 sequence is 17 residues long. Germline CDR1 is LGHDT and CDR2 is YNNKEL (reference sequence). Losses at the gene ends were 4 bases for V and 0 bases for J; bases not matched to a gene: 11. In DNA, the CDR3 is TGTGCCAGCAGCCCACAGGGGGGACAGGAGAGCTCCTACGAGCAGTACTTC. Translated: CASSPQGGQESSYEQYF.

This clonotype turned up a few times. The chain joins TRBV5-1 to TRBJ1-4, with D uncertain. Trimming stripped 2 bases from V and 8 bases from J, with 13 bases between. Germline V gives CDR1 SGHRS, CDR2 YFSETQ. The CDR3 loop spans 14 amino acids. The CDR3 spells CASSFGPKSEKLFF. CDR3 coding DNA: TGCGCCAGCAGCTTCGGGCCCAAAAGCGAAAAACTGTTTTTT. The whole variable domain, remainder taken from reference TRBV5-1 and TRBJ1-4, is KAGVTQTPRYLIKTRGQQVTLSCSPISGHRSVSWYQQTPGQGLQFLFEYFSETQRNKGNFPGRFSGRQFSNSRSEMNVSTLELGDSALYLCASSFGPKSEKLFFGSGTQLSVL.

There are a few counts of this clonotype. The V call is TRBV5-1, the J call TRBJ2-1; 9 positions agree with TRBD1. The CDR3 covers 15 residues. The trim removed 0 bases at V and 7 bases at J, leaving 5 bases unmatched. The germline gives CDR1 SGHRS, CDR2 YFSETQ. The CDR3: CASSLGGTGSNEQFF. Here the CDR3 DNA reads TGCGCCAGCAGCTTGGGGGGGACAGGGTCGAATGAGCAGTTCTTC. Supplemented by reference TRBV5-1 and TRBJ2-1, the full variable domain reads KAGVTQTPRYLIKTRGQQVTLSCSPISGHRSVSWYQQTPGQGLQFLFEYFSETQRNKGNFPGRFSGRQFSNSRSEMNVSTLELGDSALYLCASSLGGTGSNEQFFGPGTRLTVL.

The V and J genes are TRBV7-2 and TRBJ2-3; the D call may be TRBD1 or TRBD2 (5 bases each). The CDR3 sequence is 17 residues long. Trimming took 2 bases from V and 2 from J, leaving 17 bases between them. CDR1 SGHTA and CDR2 FQGNSA come from the germline V gene. CDR3 residues: CASSLRRQGRYTDTQYF. DNA for the CDR3: TGTGCCAGCAGCTTACGGCGGCAGGGACGGTACACAGATACGCAGTATTTT.

This clonotype was counted only a few times. In nucleotides, the CDR3 is TGTGCCAGCAATCTGGCCGGAGGCTATAATTCACCCCTCCACTTT. Protein product: CASNLAGGYNSPLHF. J is TRBJ1-6 and V is TRBV6-5; no definite D call. This CDR3 contains 15 residues. Trimming took 7 bases from V and 3 from J, leaving 13 bases between them. The germline V gene has CDR1 MNHEY and CDR2 SVGAGI.

This clonotype came up a few times. The chain joins TRBV6-5 to TRBJ1-2; D might be TRBD1 (5 bases). This CDR3 has 14 amino acids. CDR1 is MNHEY, CDR2 SVGAGI, per germline. The germline V and J ends were trimmed by 7 bases and 4 bases, with 16 bases remaining between them. CDR3 residues: CASTRGVEFYGYTF. Here the CDR3 DNA reads TGTGCCAGCACCCGGGGGGTGGAGTTCTATGGCTACACCTTC.

The table lists this clonotype with a few counts. The genes are TRBV13 and TRBJ2-3; D is tentatively TRBD1 or TRBD2 (7 bases each). The CDR3 runs 15 residues. Germline V gives CDR1 PRHDT, CDR2 FYEKMQ (reference sequence). Trimming pared 3 bases from V and 4 bases from J, leaving 14 bases between. Here the CDR3 reads CASSFPAGGADTQYF. The CDR3 DNA reads TGTGCCAGCAGCTTCCCCGCAGGGGGGGCAGATACGCAGTATTTT.

The J gene is TRBJ2-6, the V gene TRBV7-2; D possibly corresponds to TRBD2 (7 bases). The V gene's germline CDR1 is SGHTA and CDR2 FQGNSA. V lost 4 bases and J lost 3, with 16 bases in between. The CDR3 loop spans 17 amino acids. Written as DNA, the CDR3 is TGTGCCAGCAGCTACCGGGGAGGGGGGCTTGGGGCCAACGTCCTGACTTTC. Its translation is CASSYRGGGLGANVLTF.

V is TRBV2 and J is TRBJ2-7; TRBD2 aligns across 7 bases. The germline CDR1 and CDR2 sequences are SNHLY and FYNNEI. The CDR3 covers 16 residues. V gave up 0 bases and J gave up 2 bases; unmatched junction bases: 7. The CDR3 region is CASSEAFGGGTYEQYF. The CDR3 coding sequence is TGTGCCAGCAGTGAAGCCTTCGGCGGGGGTACCTACGAGCAGTACTTC. The full variable domain, its missing parts supplied by reference TRBV2 and TRBJ2-7, is EPEVTQTPSHQVTQMGQEVILRCVPISNHLYFYWYRQILGQKVEFLVSFYNNEISEKSEIFDDQFSVERPDGSNFTLKIRSTKLEDSAMYFCASSEAFGGGTYEQYFGPGTRLTVT.

This clonotype showed up just a few times. This sequence joins TRBV7-2 and TRBJ1-2; D is unresolved. The CDR3 totals 16 residues. Germline values: CDR1 SGHTA, CDR2 FQGNSA. V gave up 2 bases and J gave up 0 bases, with 13 bases separating them. The CDR3 nucleotides are TGTGCCAGCAGCTTAAGCCCGGGTTTAGCTAACTATGGCTACACCTTC. Protein product: CASSLSPGLANYGYTF.

This clonotype was seen at least ten times. This chain connects TRBV3-1 to TRBJ2-1; 12 bases line up with TRBD2. With 1 base clipped from V and 6 bases from J, the junction kept 4 bases outside the gene matches. This CDR3 comprises 16 residues. Germline V gene data show CDR1 as LGHDT and CDR2 as YNNKEL (reference sequence). CDR3 coding DNA: TGTGCCAGCAGCCAAGGGGCTAGCGGGGGGGCCAATGAGCAGTTCTTC. This translates into CASSQGASGGANEQFF.

Here the CDR3 reads CASSLSGTEAFF. The CDR3 nucleotides are TGTGCCAGCAGTTTGTCGGGTACTGAAGCTTTCTTT. The V call is TRBV12-3 or TRBV12-4, the J call TRBJ1-1; D uncertain. This CDR3 spans 12 amino acids. V gave up 3 bases and J gave up 5 bases, with 7 bases separating them.

This clonotype turned up a few times. V is TRBV7-2 and J is TRBJ2-7; 9 bases map to TRBD1. This CDR3 is 15 amino acids long. Germline trimming cut 3 bases from V and 9 bases from J; bases unmatched to any gene: 12. Germline-derived CDR1 and CDR2 are SGHTA and FQGNSA. DNA of the CDR3: TGTGCCAGCAGCTTCCCGGGACAGGGACCGAGTCGGCAGTACTTC. It specifies CASSFPGQGPSRQYF.

This clonotype was seen only a few times. The gene calls are TRBV5-5 and TRBJ2-3; 13 bases are a match to TRBD2. Losses at the gene ends were 3 bases for V and 1 base for J; bases not matched to a gene: 2. This CDR3 contains 16 residues. Germline CDR1 reads SGHKS; CDR2 reads YYEKEE (reference sequence). CDR3 protein: CASSYTSGGGTDTQYF. The CDR3 nucleotides read TGTGCCAGCAGCTATACTAGCGGGGGGGGCACAGATACGCAGTATTTT.

There are a few counts of this clonotype. V usage is TRBV7-9 and J usage is TRBJ2-2; D gene ambiguous. V gave up 2 bases and J gave up 3 bases, with 7 bases separating them. The CDR3 length is 14 residues. Germline CDR1 is SEHNR and CDR2 is FQNEAQ (reference sequence). The CDR3 DNA reads as TGTGCCAGCAGCTTACAATCGTACACCGGGGAGCTGTTTTTT. Translation: CASSLQSYTGELFF.

The table lists this clonotype with a few counts. Here the CDR3 DNA reads TGTGCCAGCAGCCAAGTTGCTGCGGCAATCCTCTCCTACAATGAGCAGTTCTTC. Residues: CASSQVAAAILSYNEQFF. The chain is built from TRBV4-2 and TRBJ2-1; D call uncertain. Germline V gene data show CDR1 as LGHNA and CDR2 as YNFKEQ. The ends were cut back, 1 base at V and 0 bases at J, with 16 bases in the middle. This CDR3 contains 18 residues.

This clonotype was observed a few times. The rearrangement uses TRBV27 and TRBJ2-6, with D maybe TRBD2 (6 bases). Germline V gene lookup returns CDR1 MNHEY and CDR2 SMNVEV (reference sequence). The CDR3 extends over 16 amino acids. Deletions cut 3 bases from V and 0 bases from J, with 9 bases between. The CDR3 nucleotides read TGTGCCAGCAGTTTGGGACTGTACTCTGGGGCCAACGTCCTGACTTTC. Translating gives CASSLGLYSGANVLTF.

This rearrangement joins TRBV19 to TRBJ2-3; possibly TRBD1 for D (6 bases). Trimming removed 5 bases from V and 3 bases from J, with 12 bases in between. In germline, CDR1 is LNHDA, CDR2 SQIVND (reference sequence). This CDR3 comprises 14 residues. CDR3 region: CASSERQVTDTQYF. CDR3 nucleotide sequence: TGTGCCAGTAGTGAAAGACAGGTAACAGATACGCAGTATTTT.

The chain has TRBV14 and TRBJ2-3, with 7 bases lining up with TRBD1. Trimming took 5 bases from V and 3 from J; bases not matched to a gene: 5. The CDR3 loop spans 14 amino acids. Germline CDR1 and CDR2: SGHDN and FVKESK. DNA of the CDR3: TGTGCCAGCAGCTACCGACAGGGAACAGATACGCAGTATTTT. Residues: CASSYRQGTDTQYF.

The J gene is TRBJ1-2, the V gene TRBV4-3, with no clear D. CDR1 is LGHNA, CDR2 YSLEER, per germline. The CDR3 is made up of 13 amino acids. V dropped 8 bases and J dropped 3 bases, with 13 bases sitting between them. The CDR3 sequence is CASGRPGYYGYTF. CDR3 nucleotide sequence: TGCGCCAGCGGTAGACCGGGGTACTATGGCTACACCTTC.